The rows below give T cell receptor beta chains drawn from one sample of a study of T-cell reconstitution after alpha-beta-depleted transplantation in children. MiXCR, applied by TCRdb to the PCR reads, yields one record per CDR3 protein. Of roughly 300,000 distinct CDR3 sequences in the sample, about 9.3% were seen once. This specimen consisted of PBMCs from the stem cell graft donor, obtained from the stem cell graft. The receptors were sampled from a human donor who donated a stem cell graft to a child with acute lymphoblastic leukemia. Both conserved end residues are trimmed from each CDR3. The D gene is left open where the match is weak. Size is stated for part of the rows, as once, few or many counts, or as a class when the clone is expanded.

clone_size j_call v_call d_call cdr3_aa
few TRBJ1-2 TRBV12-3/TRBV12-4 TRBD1 ASSTGTGFENYGYT
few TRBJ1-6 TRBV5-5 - ASSLDSRNSPLH
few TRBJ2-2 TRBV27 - ASAYGGTGELF
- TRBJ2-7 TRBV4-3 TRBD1 ASSQVSTGTYEQY
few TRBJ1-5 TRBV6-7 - ASSYELGGRQPQH
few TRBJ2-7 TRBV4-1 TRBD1 ASSVGQGGYEQY
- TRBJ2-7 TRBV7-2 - ASGWGNDQY
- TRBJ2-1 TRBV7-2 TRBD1 ASSLEGGGYNEQF
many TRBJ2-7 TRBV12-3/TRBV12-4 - ASSLEGGYEQY
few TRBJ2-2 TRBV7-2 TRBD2 ASSFPGLAVTGELF
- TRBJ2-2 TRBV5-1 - ASSLAGTAGELF
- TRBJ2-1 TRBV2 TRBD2 ASSRGLAGEGF
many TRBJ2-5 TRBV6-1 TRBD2 ASRRAGGDQETQY
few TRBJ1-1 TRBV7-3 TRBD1 ASGAGGRNTEAF
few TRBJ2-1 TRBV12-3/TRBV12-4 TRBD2 ASSPFLGLADYNEQF
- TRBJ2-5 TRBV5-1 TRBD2 ASSELSGVQETQY
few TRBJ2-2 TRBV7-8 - ASSGERVNTGELF
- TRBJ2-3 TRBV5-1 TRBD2 ASSLALGLAADTQY
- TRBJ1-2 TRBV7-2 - ASSLVGDSGYT
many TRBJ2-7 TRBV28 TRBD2 ASSWGLAAEQY
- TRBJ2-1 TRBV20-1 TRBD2 SARGLAGSIDYNEQF
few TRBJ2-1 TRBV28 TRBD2 ASSPIAGGLWNEQF
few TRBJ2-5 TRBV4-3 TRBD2 ASSQRLAGDETQY
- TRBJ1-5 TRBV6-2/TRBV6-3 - ASRAGNQPQH
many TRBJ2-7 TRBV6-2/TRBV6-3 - ASSYRAYEQY
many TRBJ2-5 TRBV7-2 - ASSLGPKETQY
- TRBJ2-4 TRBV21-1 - ARIKNGTGKLAKNIQY
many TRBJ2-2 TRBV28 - ASTTTGGELF
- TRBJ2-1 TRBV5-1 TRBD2 ASSRGLSGSSYNEQF
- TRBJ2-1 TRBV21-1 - ASSKVSSGDNEQF
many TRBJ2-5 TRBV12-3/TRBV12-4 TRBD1 ASSFRTGAQETQY
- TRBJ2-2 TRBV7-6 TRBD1 ASSFDEGAGGELF
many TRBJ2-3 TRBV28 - ASRPGDTQY
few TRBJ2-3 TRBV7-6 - ASSGRTGGGTDTQY
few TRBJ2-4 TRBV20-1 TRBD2 SALRLAGGLAKNIQY
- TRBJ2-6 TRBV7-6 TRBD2 ASSGPGTSGRLISGANVLT
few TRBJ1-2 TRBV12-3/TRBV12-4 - ASSFRPRTALNYGYT
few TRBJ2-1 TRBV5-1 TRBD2 ASSFELAGDEQF
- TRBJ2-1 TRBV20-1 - SATQTPYNEQF
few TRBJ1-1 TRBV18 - ASSPIRIGEAF
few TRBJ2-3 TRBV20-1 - SAPDAARSTDTQY
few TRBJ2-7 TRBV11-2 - ASSRDGAYEQY
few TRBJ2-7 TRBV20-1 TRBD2 SARWTSGRSYEQY
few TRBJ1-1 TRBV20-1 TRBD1 SASMGQGDGEAF
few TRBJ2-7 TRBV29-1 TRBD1 SAMTGAKGEQY
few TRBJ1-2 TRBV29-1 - SGIDPTSGYT
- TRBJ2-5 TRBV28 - ASRGKETQY
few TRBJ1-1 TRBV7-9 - ASSQAAGVNTEAF
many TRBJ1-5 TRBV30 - AWAFKGSQPQH
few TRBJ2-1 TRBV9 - ASSVGVPAYNEQF
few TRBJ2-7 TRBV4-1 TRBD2 ASSQRGTSASYEQY
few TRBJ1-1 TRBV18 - ASSPNLQGGGTEAF